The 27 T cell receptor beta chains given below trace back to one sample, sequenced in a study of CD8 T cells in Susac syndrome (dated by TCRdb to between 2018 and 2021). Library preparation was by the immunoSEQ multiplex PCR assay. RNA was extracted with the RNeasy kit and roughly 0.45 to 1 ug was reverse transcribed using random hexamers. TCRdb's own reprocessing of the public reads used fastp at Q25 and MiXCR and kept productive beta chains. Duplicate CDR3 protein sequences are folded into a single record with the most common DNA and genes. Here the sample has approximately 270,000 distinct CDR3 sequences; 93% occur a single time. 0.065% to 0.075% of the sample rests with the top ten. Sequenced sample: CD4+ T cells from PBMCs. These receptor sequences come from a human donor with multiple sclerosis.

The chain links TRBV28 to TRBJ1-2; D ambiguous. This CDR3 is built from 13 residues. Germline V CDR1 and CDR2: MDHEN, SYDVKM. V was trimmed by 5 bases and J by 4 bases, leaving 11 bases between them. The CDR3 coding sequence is TGTGCCAGCAGTCGTACGATTTTCTATGGCTACACCTTC. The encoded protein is CASSRTIFYGYTF.

Written as DNA, the CDR3 is TGCAGCGTTGGGATGAACGGGAACACTGAAGCTTTCTTT. Translating gives CSVGMNGNTEAFF. The rearrangement joins TRBV29-1 to TRBJ1-1; D not certain. This CDR3 spans 13 amino acids. V was trimmed by 4 bases and J by 1 base, leaving 10 bases between them. Germline values: CDR1 SQVTM, CDR2 ANQGSEA.

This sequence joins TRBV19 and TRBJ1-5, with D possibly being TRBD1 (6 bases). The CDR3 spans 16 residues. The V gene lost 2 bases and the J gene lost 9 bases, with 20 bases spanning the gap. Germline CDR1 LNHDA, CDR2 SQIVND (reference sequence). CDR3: CASSIMFWDTRLPQHF. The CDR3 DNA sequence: TGTGCCAGTAGTATAATGTTCTGGGACACGCGTTTGCCCCAGCATTTT.

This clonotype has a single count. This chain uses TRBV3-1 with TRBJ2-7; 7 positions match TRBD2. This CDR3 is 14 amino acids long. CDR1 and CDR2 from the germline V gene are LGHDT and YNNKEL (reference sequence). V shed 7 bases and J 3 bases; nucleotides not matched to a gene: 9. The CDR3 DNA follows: TGTGCCAGCACCCCGGCCGGGGGGAACTACGAGCAGTACTTC. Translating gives CASTPAGGNYEQYF.

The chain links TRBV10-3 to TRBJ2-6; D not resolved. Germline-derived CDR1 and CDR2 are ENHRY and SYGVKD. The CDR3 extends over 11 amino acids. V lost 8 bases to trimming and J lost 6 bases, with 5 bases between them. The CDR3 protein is CAIGVANVLTF. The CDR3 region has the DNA TGTGCCATCGGGGTGGCCAACGTCCTGACTTTC.

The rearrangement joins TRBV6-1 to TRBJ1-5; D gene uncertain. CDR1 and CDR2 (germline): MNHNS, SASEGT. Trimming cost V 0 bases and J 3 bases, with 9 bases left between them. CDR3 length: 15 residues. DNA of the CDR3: TGTGCCAGCAGTGAAGCAGGCAGTTACAATCAGCCCCAGCATTTT. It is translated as CASSEAGSYNQPQHF.

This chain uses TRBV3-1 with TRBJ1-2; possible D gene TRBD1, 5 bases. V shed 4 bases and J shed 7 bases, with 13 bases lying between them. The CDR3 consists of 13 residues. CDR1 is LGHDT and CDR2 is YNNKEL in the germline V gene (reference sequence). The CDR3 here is CASSRDQGVGYTF. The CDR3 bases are TGTGCCAGCAGCCGAGACCAAGGGGTTGGCTACACCTTC.

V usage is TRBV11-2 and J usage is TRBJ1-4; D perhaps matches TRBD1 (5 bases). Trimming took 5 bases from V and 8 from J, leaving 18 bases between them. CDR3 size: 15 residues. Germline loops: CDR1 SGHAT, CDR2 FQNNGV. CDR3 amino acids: CASSLGGGRGEKLFF. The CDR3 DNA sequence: TGTGCCAGCAGCCTGGGAGGAGGGCGGGGGGAAAAACTGTTTTTT.

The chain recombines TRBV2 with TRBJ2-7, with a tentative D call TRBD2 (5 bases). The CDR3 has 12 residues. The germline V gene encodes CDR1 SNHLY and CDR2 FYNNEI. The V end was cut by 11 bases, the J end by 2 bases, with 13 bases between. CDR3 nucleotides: TGTGCCGTGTCGGGGAATCCCTACGAGCAGTACGTC. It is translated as CAVSGNPYEQYV.

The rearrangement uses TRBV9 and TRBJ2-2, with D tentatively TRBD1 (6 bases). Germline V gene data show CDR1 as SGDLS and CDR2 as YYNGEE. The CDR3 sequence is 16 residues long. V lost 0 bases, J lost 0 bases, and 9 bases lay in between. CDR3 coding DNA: TGTGCCAGCAGCGTAGGGGGGCAGGCGAACACCGGGGAGCTGTTTTTT. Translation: CASSVGGQANTGELFF.

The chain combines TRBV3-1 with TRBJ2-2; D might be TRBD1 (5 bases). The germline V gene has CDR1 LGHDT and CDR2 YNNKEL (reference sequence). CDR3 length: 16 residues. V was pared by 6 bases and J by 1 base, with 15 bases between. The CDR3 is CASRMTALGNTGELFF. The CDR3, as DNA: TGTGCCAGCAGGATGACAGCCTTGGGGAACACCGGGGAGCTGTTTTTT.

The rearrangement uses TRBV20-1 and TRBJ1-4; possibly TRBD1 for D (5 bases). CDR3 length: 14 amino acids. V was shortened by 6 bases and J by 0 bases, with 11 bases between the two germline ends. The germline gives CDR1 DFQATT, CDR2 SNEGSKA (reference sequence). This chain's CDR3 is CSASDRATNEKLFF. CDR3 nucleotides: TGCAGTGCCTCAGACAGAGCAACTAATGAAAAACTGTTTTTT.

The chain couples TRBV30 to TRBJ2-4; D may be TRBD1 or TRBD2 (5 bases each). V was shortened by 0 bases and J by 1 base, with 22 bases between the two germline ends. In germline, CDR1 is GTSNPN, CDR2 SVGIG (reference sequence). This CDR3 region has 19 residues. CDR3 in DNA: TGTGCCTGGAGTGTAAGGCTTCGGGACCTTTTTTCCGCCAAAAACATTCAGTACTTC. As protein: CAWSVRLRDLFSAKNIQYF.

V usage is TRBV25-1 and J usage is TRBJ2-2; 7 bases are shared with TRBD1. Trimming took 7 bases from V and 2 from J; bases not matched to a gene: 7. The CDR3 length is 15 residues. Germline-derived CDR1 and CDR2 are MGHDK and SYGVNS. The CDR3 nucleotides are TGTGCCAGCACCACGGGACAGCATAACACCGGGGAGCTGTTTTTT. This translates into CASTTGQHNTGELFF.

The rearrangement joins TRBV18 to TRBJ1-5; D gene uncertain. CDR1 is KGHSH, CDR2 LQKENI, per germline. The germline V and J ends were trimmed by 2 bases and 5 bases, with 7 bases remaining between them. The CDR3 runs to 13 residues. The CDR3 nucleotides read TGTGCCAGCTCACCAAGCGGATATCAGCCCCAGCATTTT. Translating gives CASSPSGYQPQHF.

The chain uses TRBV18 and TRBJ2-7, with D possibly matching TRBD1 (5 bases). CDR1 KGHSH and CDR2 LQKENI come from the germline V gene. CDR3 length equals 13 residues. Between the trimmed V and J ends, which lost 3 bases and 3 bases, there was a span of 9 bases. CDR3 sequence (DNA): TGTGCCAGCTCACCGGCCAGGGACTACGAGCAGTACTTC. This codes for CASSPARDYEQYF.

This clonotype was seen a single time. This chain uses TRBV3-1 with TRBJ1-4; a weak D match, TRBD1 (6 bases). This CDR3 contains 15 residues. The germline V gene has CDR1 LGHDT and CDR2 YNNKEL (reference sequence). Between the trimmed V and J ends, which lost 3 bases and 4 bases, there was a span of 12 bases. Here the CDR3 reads CASSHPDSFNEKLFF. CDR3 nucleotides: TGTGCCAGCAGCCACCCGGACAGCTTTAATGAAAAACTGTTTTTT. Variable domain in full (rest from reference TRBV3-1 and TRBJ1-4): DTAVSQTPKYLVTQMGNDKSIKCEQNLGHDTMYWYKQDSKKFLKIMFSYNNKELIINETVPNRFSPKSPDKAHLNLHINSLELGDSAVYFCASSHPDSFNEKLFFGSGTQLSVL.

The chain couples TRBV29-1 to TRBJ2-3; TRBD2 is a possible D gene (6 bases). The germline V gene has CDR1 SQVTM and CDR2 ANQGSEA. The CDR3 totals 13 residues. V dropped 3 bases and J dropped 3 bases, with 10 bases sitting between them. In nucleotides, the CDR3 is TGCAGCGTTGATTTCGGGACTACAGATACGCAGTATTTT. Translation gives CSVDFGTTDTQYF.

Here the CDR3 reads CASSKRGTSGGETQYF. The CDR3 DNA reads TGTGCCAGCAGCAAACGAGGGACTAGCGGGGGAGAGACCCAGTACTTC. The V call is TRBV9, the J call TRBJ2-5; 14 bases are shared with TRBD2. The CDR3 has 16 amino acids. CDR1 and CDR2 from the germline V gene are SGDLS and YYNGEE. The V and J ends lost 4 bases and 4 bases, in that order; junction bases with no gene match: 6.

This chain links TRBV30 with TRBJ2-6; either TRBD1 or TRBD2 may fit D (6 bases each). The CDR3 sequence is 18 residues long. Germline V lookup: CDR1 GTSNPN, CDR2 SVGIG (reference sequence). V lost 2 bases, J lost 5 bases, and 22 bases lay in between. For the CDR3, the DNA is TGTGCCTGGAGTACCACCCGAGGGGGGCCGATGAGGGCCAACGTCCTGACTTTC. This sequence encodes CAWSTTRGGPMRANVLTF.

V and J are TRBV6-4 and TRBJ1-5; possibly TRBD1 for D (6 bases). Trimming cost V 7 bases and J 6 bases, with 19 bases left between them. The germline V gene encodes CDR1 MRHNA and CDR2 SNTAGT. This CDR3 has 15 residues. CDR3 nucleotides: TGTGCCAGCATGCCCGAGGGGGGCTCAGGTCAGCCCCAGCATTTT. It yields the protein CASMPEGGSGQPQHF.

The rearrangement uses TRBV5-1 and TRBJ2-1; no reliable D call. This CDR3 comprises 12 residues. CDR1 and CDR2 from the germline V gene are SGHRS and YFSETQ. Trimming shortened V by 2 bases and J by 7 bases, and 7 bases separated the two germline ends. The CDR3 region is CASSFSRNEQFF. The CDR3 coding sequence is TGCGCCAGCAGCTTCTCTAGGAATGAGCAGTTCTTC.

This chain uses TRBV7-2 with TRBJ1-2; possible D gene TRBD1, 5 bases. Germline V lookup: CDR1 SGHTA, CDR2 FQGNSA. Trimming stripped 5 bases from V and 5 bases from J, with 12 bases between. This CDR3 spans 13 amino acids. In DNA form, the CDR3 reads TGTGCCAGCAGCCCCCGACAGCTTTATGGCTACACCTTC. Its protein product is CASSPRQLYGYTF.

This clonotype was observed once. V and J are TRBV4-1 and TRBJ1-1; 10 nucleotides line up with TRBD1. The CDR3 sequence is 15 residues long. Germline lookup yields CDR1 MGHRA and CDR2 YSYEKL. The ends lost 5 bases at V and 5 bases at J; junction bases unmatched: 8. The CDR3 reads CASSARQGADTEAFF. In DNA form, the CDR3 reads TGCGCCAGCAGCGCCCGACAGGGGGCGGATACTGAAGCTTTCTTT.

CDR3 nucleotides: TGTGCCAGCAGCCCTATGGGGGGATTTGTCACTGAAGCTTTCTTT. Translation: CASSPMGGFVTEAFF. This chain connects TRBV7-9 to TRBJ1-1; D perhaps matches TRBD1 (5 bases). Trimming cost V 5 bases and J 4 bases, with 17 bases left between them. The CDR3 extends over 15 amino acids. From germline, CDR1 is SEHNR and CDR2 FQNEAQ (reference sequence).

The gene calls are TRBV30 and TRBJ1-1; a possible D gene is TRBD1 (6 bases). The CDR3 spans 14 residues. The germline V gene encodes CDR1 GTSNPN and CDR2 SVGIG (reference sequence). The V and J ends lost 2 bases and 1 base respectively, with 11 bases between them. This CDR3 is CAWSLGGANTEAFF. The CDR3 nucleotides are TGTGCCTGGAGTTTGGGGGGCGCGAACACTGAAGCTTTCTTT.

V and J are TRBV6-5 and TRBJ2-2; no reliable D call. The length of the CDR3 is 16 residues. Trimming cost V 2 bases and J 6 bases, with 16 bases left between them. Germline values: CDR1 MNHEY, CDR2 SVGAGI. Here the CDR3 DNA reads TGTGCCAGCAGTTACGTGGGGTTGGGCATGGCCGGGGAGCTGTTTTTT. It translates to CASSYVGLGMAGELFF.